By proportion, the clone carrying this T cell receptor beta chain is large. The antigen is undetermined. This specimen belongs to a study of T cell clonotyping in hematopoietic cell transplantation. Samples: about 28 days before transplant, then days 30, 100 and 180 after. Study-level points and caveats: Pathologically expanded recipient clonotypes increased progressively from day 30 to day 180 as diversity fell.

The ends were cut back, 11 bases at V and 8 bases at J, with 12 bases in the middle. Germline V gene sequence: CDR1 SSHAT, CDR2 FNYEAQ (reference sequence). The CDR3 is made up of 11 amino acids. Profiled with immunoSEQ multiplex PCR; TCRdb holds only in-frame clones, not every one. The repertoire holds 5,500 to 7,000 clones, roughly nine tenths seen once, with about 14% in the top ten. Sample: peripheral blood mononuclear cells, taken 180 days after allogeneic stem cell transplant. This clonotype originated in a female patient aged 50 to 65 who had an allogeneic stem cell transplant from an unrelated donor, so the T cells may come from the graft donor. Some clones in this sample may be carry-over from other donors' samples. The gene calls are TRBV7-7 and TRBJ2-2; D not resolved. The CDR3 DNA is TGTGCCGTCAGAGGAAGGGGGGAGCTGTTTTTT. Translation gives CAVRGRGELFF.